This T cell receptor beta chain emerged from a study of cytomegalovirus exposure and HLA in healthy donors. The PCR used 60 Vbeta and 13 Jbeta primers. Data came from immunoSEQ multiplex PCR; TCRdb stores just in-frame clones and leaves some out. The sample includes 120,000 to 150,000 clones. The specimen was PBMCs. The TCR originated in a man aged 40-49 years in good health and CMV-seronegative.

This chain's CDR3 is CASSLAGVGYGYTF. The CDR3 nucleotides read TGTGCCAGCAGCTTGGCCGGGGTCGGCTATGGCTACACCTTC. This chain joins TRBV5-4 and TRBJ1-2; D unresolved. The CDR3 covers 14 residues. CDR1 and CDR2 from the germline V gene are SGHNT and YYREEE (reference sequence). Trimming took 0 bases from V and 4 from J, leaving 10 bases between them.